These T cell receptor beta chains were read from a single sample in a study of blood T cell repertoires in COVID-19. Produced via immunoSEQ multiplex PCR; TCRdb's table is partial and in-frame only. The table has around 400,000 clones, roughly 88% seen once. The material sequenced was PBMCs or T cells enriched from blood (not recorded which). These receptor sequences come from a woman younger than 30 who had been exposed to COVID-19. CDR3s include the opening cysteine and the closing phenylalanine or tryptophan. The D gene is left open where the match is weak. The listing skips clone size in some rows; elsewhere it reads once, few, many or a size class.

V	size	D	J	CDR3	DNA
TRBV7-3	NA	TRBD1	TRBJ2-6	CASSFNPGTGPGANVLTF	TGTGCCAGCAGCTTCAACCCCGGGACAGGGCCTGGGGCCAACGTCCTGACTTTC
TRBV3-1/TRBV3-2	NA	NA	TRBJ2-7	CASSRTAIYEQYF	TGTGCCAGCAGCAGGACAGCAATTTACGAGCAGTACTTC
TRBV4-1	few	NA	TRBJ1-1	CASSQGRGLNTEAFF	TGCGCCAGCAGCCAAGGAAGAGGCCTGAACACTGAAGCTTTCTTT
TRBV29-1	NA	TRBD2	TRBJ2-1	CSVEGGEPTSGMSYNEQFF	TGCAGCGTTGAAGGAGGGGAACCGACTAGCGGGATGTCCTACAATGAGCAGTTCTTC
TRBV25-1	NA	NA	TRBJ2-7	CASSGTGMARQYF	TGTGCCAGCAGTGGAACAGGGATGGCGCGGCAGTACTTC
TRBV5-6	NA	TRBD1	TRBJ2-7	CASSWGQGKYEQYF	TGTGCCAGCAGCTGGGGACAGGGGAAGTACGAGCAGTACTTC
TRBV28	NA	TRBD1	TRBJ1-2	CASSRGGLNYGYTF	TGTGCCAGCAGCCGAGGGGGCCTTAACTATGGCTACACCTTC
TRBV20-1	NA	NA	TRBJ2-3	CSAPRDTQYF	TGCAGTGCTCCCAGAGATACGCAGTATTTT
TRBV4-1	NA	NA	TRBJ2-7	CASSQGRGISYEQYF	TGCGCCAGCAGCCAAGGTAGGGGAATCTCCTACGAGCAGTACTTC
TRBV5-1	once	TRBD2	TRBJ2-5	CASSTGTSNQETQYF	TGCGCCAGCAGCACCGGGACTAGTAACCAGGAGACCCAGTACTTC
TRBV5-4	NA	NA	TRBJ2-2	CASSPPGILATGELFF	TGTGCCAGCAGCCCCCCGGGCATACTAGCCACCGGGGAGCTGTTTTTT
TRBV19	once	NA	TRBJ2-5	CATSKGQWETQYF	TGTGCCACATCCAAGGGGCAGTGGGAGACCCAGTACTTC